This TCR beta chain was documented in a study of breast tumors, draining lymph nodes, adjacent tissues. General observations from the study: Luminal-like breast cancer showed significantly greater tumor-nontumor repertoire similarity than basal-like breast cancer did. Findings are consistent with lymph node origin and intratumoral expansion of most tumor T cells.

This clonotype was counted between two and nine times. The antigen remains unidentified. This may come from a read error, since a much larger clone is one base off. MiXCR was run by TCRdb on the multiplex PCR reads, yielding one entry per CDR3 protein. The data contain over 200,000 distinct CDR3 sequences, about 32% of them seen just once; the ten biggest clones take up roughly 1.5%. The lymph nodes were axillary draining lymph nodes from breast cancer patients. The length of the CDR3 is 15 residues. CDR1 and CDR2 (germline): SGHNT, YENEEA. V lost 0 bases and J lost 6; bases outside the gene matches: 6.

The sample comprised axillary lymph node tissue. This receptor was identified in a female donor with breast cancer. Some clones in this sample may be carry-over from other donors' samples. This rearrangement joins TRBV11-3 to TRBJ2-7; 9 positions agree with TRBD2. CDR3 amino acids: CASSLDGQAGGEQYF. In DNA, the CDR3 is TGTGCCAGCAGCTTAGATGGCCAAGCGGGAGGCGAGCAGTACTTC.